This T cell receptor beta chain stems from a study of shared clonotypes between healthy human individuals (dated by TCRdb to the early 2020s). With regard to the full study: The cohort comprised a couple of women and three men aged 18 to 49 years. For each donor, three plates each were used for CD4 naive and CD4 memory, two plates were used for CD8 naive, and one plate was used for CD8 memory. Between about 0.8 and 9 billion PBMCs per donor were obtained by leukapheresis. Different laboratories and diverse techniques were used to prepare libraries and sequence TCR repertoires, to increase sequencing depth and limit assay-specific biases. Blood TCR repertoires of four to six healthy adults were deeply sequenced to estimate repertoire size and the extent of clonotype sharing between individuals.

General findings and caveats noted by the study authors: About 5% of naive CD4, 3% to 4% of naive CD8, approximately 2.2% of memory CD4, and 0.4% of memory CD8 clonotypes were shared across several donors. Naive subsets generally had larger estimated clonotype richness than memory subsets. Clonotypes shared by all four sorted-subset donors showed higher generation probabilities than non-shared clonotypes. Pairwise subsampling led to the expectation that sequencing depth would affect the degree of clonotype sharing among donors. Sampling was restricted to blood, and TCR repertoires in tissues likely differ from the TCR repertoires found in blood. Because the study included only a small number of donors, the genetic and exposure-history diversity represented was limited. Rarefaction of sorted-subset datasets indicated incomplete sequencing despite the large sequencing depth.

The donors were healthy, HIV-negative adults who had no recently reported acute infections or vaccinations. Every donor was a Caucasian adult residing in Nashville, Tennessee, USA. CD4+ T cells were enriched by magnetic negative selection, after which naive cells were positively selected on CD45RA and the negative fraction was taken as the memory subset. Blood was collected by leukapheresis, and PBMCs were isolated by Ficoll-Histopaque density gradient centrifugation and then cryopreserved in liquid nitrogen vapor phase. Analytical flow cytometry was used to check the purity and quantity of every magnetically sorted T cell population. Each sorted fraction had its genomic DNA isolated and then quantified by UV absorbance on a Nanodrop 2000c. About this clone itself: The antigen it recognizes is unknown. No much larger clone is present one base from it, and per-base qualities are unavailable.

Using the deep immunoSEQ assay, multiplex PCR amplified TCR CDR3 regions from genomic DNA. For each cell subset, the extracted genomic DNA was distributed evenly across all wells of several immunoSEQ 96-well plates, and each plate served as one replicate. Each replicate PCR for sorted subsets received 150 to 250 ng genomic DNA, equal to roughly 33,000 T cell genomes. Purified libraries were quantified with a Qubit 3.0 fluorometer, sized on a Bioanalyzer 2100, and re-quantified with the KAPA Library Quantification kit. A separate single-read 150-cycle Illumina NextSeq 550 flow cell was used to sequence each immunoSEQ 96-well plate. In the paper's pipeline: Because only junctional sequences without quality scores were contained in the immunoSEQ output, filtering matching that applied to full-length reads could not be performed. Sequences were annotated with PyIR, a Python wrapper for IgBLAST v1.9, using IMGT germline references to assign V/J genes and CDR3. Reads with weak V/J assignments (E-value above 1e-6), missing CDR3, stop codons, out-of-frame junctions, or ambiguous translated residues were removed. V3J clonotypes were defined as sequences sharing the same inferred V gene, J gene, and CDR3 amino acid sequence. The percentage overlap between two repertoires was calculated by dividing the number of shared unique clonotypes by the size of the smaller repertoire. Richness of each repertoire was evaluated using RTK rarefaction, the Chao1 estimator, and Recon v2.1 estimates of unobserved clonotypes. Generation probabilities for all TCRbeta clonotypes obtained by the gDNA method from a handful of donors were computed using OLGA. The clones in this table, taken by TCRdb from immuneACCESS, are in-frame only. Not every clone is retained; where verified, under half of the shortfall comes from an unresolved V gene, and the cause of the rest is unknown. V and J calls and clone size follow that table, whereas D and trimming were derived from the DNA. This sample has 2 million to 2.5 million clones in its table, and more than 90% of those were observed once. The ten top clones hold roughly 0.13% of the sample.

Trimming removed 1 base from V and 0 bases from J, leaving 15 bases between the germline ends. CDR1 is given as SGHTA and CDR2 as FQGNSA, both from the germline V gene. From the cysteine through the phenylalanine, the CDR3 covers 17 amino acids. The read is trimmed to its CDR3 DNA, 51 bases read in frame from base 1. The sequence is built from TRBV7-2 and TRBJ1-2; the D segment cannot be called with confidence. The sequence derives from a young man in good health. Source material: naive CD4+ T cells sorted from blood. Explained via the paper, the cell subset or site label denotes: CD45RA+ positively selected. DNA sequence: TGTGCCAGCAGCTTAGTTGGGGAGGCCTTCCCTAACTATGGCTACACCTTC. This translates into CASSLVGEAFPNYGYTF.